Detailed here is one TCR beta chain. The target of this receptor is not known. No much larger clonotype is one base removed from it; base qualities were not supplied. V and J are truncated by 7 bases and 6 bases respectively, leaving an intervening sequence of 9 bases. The CDR3 spans 12 residues, from the cysteine through the phenylalanine. Of the read, only the CDR3 DNA is kept; its 36 bases are in frame from base 1. TCR beta CDR3 regions were amplified from RNA transcripts for repertoire sequencing. The first round was an RT-PCR using HTBI primers with the Qiagen OneStep RT-PCR kit, and this first round was followed by a second-round multiplex PCR, then size selection and purification. Libraries were sequenced on an Illumina HiSeq2000 using paired-end 100 bp reads. As for the original processing: SOAPnuke was used for read processing, and reads with adapters, uncalled bases, a mean Phred below 15, or no exact constant-primer or identifier match were discarded. High-quality paired reads were merged with COPE v1.2.5. Clonotypes were defined as unique nucleotide sequences and were aligned to IMGT TRB V, D and J references using MiTCR v1.1. Only V-J combinations with frequency above 0.0001 were analysed, covering approximately 99% of repertoires. For each V-J combination, a TCR clonal expansion and chaos score was defined as F50 clonal expansion divided by the chaos observed in the TCRdist matrix. Welch's t-statistics and random forest were used to reduce the features to some 13 V-J combinations, which were then used as input to a naive Bayes classifier. Thyroid-blood repertoire similarity was quantified with the Morisita-Horn index. TCRdb reprocessing: public reads trimmed at Q25 with fastp, clones called with MiXCR, in-frame beta chains kept. Each entry merges the rows of one CDR3 protein and shows their most common DNA and genes. TCRdb, rather than the study authors, made the V and J calls. The sample table records hundreds of thousands of distinct CDR3 sequences; around 45% of these occur just once. The ten largest account for around half of the sample.

This entry comes from a study of Graves' ophthalmopathy and Graves' hyperthyroidism (dated by TCRdb to the late 2010s). Regarding the study in general: Peripheral blood was collected before any treatment was given, at the time of initial diagnosis. TCR beta repertoire signatures were used to distinguish Graves' ophthalmopathy from Graves' hyperthyroidism and to predict progression to ophthalmopathy. In total, some 140 blood samples were TCR-sequenced: some 40 ophthalmopathy, some 80 hyperthyroidism and some 17 hyperthyroidism-to-ophthalmopathy patients. A discovery set of 100 patients (43 ophthalmopathy, 57 stable hyperthyroidism) was enrolled to explore V-J signatures distinguishing ophthalmopathy from hyperthyroidism. An independent validation cohort comprised some 18 hyperthyroidism patients and roughly 15 patients who later progressed from hyperthyroidism to ophthalmopathy. In roughly 6 hyperthyroidism patients, T-cell repertoires of thyroid tissue and blood were compared. Following sampling, methimazole starting at 30 mg daily was administered to hyperthyroidism patients, and high-dose intravenous methylprednisolone was administered to ophthalmopathy patients.

The paper's findings and limits, for the study overall: Sample size was not statistically predetermined, and group allocation was not concealed from the investigators. In validation, the model predicted ophthalmopathy progression with 70.59% sensitivity and 72.22% specificity; around twelve predicted patients were CT-confirmed with GO in a median of around 6.5 months. Most of the expanded thyroid clonotypes with a frequency above 0.001 were also detected in blood, and it was suggested that the thyroid immune response may be reflected by blood repertoires. The 13-signature model separated ophthalmopathy from stable hyperthyroidism with 87.88% sensitivity and 81.08% specificity in cross-validation, and 80%/75% in the test set.

Ophthalmopathy patients were characterized by moderately to severely active disease, a Clinical Activity Score of at least 3, a NOSPECS grade of at least 4, and a disease duration under 3 months. Patients with other autoimmune diseases, uncontrolled infections, pregnancy or lactation were excluded. Diagnosis was based on clinical symptoms, serum thyroxine, TRAb, thyroid ultrasound and orbital computed tomography. Using Ficoll-Paque density gradient centrifugation, PBMCs were isolated from 10 ml of fresh peripheral blood. Total RNA was extracted using Trizol reagent, and RNA quality was checked on an Agilent 2100 Bioanalyzer.

The sequence was obtained from an adult man with Graves' ophthalmopathy. The sample consisted of peripheral blood. The rearrangement combines TRBV12-3 or TRBV12-4 with TRBJ2-2; the D gene cannot be resolved reliably. The CDR3 reads as follows: CASNTLAGELFF. The nucleotide sequence reads as follows: TGTGCCAGCAATACCCTGGCCGGGGAGCTGTTTTTT.